These 12 T cell receptor beta chains were all obtained from the same sample, sequenced in a study of cytomegalovirus exposure and HLA in healthy donors. The PCR employed 60 Vbeta primers together with 13 Jbeta primers. Generated by immunoSEQ multiplex PCR, the TCRdb table keeps only in-frame clones and is missing some. The repertoire includes 150,000 to 200,000 clones, around 84% of them detected once, and more than 2% sits in the top ten. The sequenced material came from PBMCs. These receptors originate from a man in his late teens or twenties in good health and CMV-seropositive.

V usage is TRBV5-8 and J usage is TRBJ1-2, with 9 bases lining up with TRBD1. This CDR3 spans 14 amino acids. V lost 5 bases, J lost 5 bases, and 7 bases stayed unmatched. Germline CDR1 reads SGHTS; CDR2 reads YDEGEE. The CDR3: CASSLRTGVYGYTF. CDR3 coding DNA: TGTGCCAGCAGTCTCCGGACAGGGGTATATGGCTACACCTTC. Combining the CDR3 with reference TRBV5-8 and TRBJ1-2 gives the whole variable domain EAGVTQSPTHLIKTRGQQATLRCSPISGHTSVYWYQQALGLGLQFLLWYDEGEERNRGNFPPRFSGRQFPNYSSELNVNALELEDSALYLCASSLRTGVYGYTFGSGTRLTVV.

V and J are TRBV5-4 and TRBJ2-7, with D uncertain. Germline-derived CDR1 and CDR2 are SGHNT and YYREEE (reference sequence). Trimming took 3 bases from V and 3 from J, leaving 4 bases between them. This CDR3 comprises 11 residues. The CDR3 spells CASSSLYEQYF. In nucleotides, the CDR3 is TGTGCCAGCAGCTCCCTCTACGAGCAGTACTTC. Using reference TRBV5-4 and TRBJ2-7 for the parts outside the CDR3, the full variable domain is ETGVTQSPTHLIKTRGQQVTLRCSSQSGHNTVSWYQQALGQGPQFIFQYYREEENGRGNFPPRFSGLQFPNYSSELNVNALELDDSALYLCASSSLYEQYFGPGTRLTVT.

In its sample, this clone was seen once. This chain links TRBV5-4 with TRBJ2-5, with 9 bases aligning to TRBD2. Germline V gene lookup returns CDR1 SGHNT and CDR2 YYREEE (reference sequence). This CDR3 has 16 residues. V lost 1 base and J lost 1; bases outside the gene matches: 5. This chain's CDR3 is CASSLTSGGPQETQYF. The DNA of the CDR3 is TGTGCCAGCAGCTTGACCAGCGGGGGGCCCCAAGAGACCCAGTACTTC. The full variable domain, in which reference TRBV5-4 and TRBJ2-5 provide the parts outside the CDR3, is ETGVTQSPTHLIKTRGQQVTLRCSSQSGHNTVSWYQQALGQGPQFIFQYYREEENGRGNFPPRFSGLQFPNYSSELNVNALELDDSALYLCASSLTSGGPQETQYFGPGTRLLVL.

This rearrangement joins TRBV9 to TRBJ2-5; perhaps TRBD1 as D (6 bases). The CDR3 extends over 14 amino acids. Per the germline V gene, CDR1 is SGDLS and CDR2 is YYNGEE. V was trimmed by 4 bases and J by 1 base, leaving 11 bases between them. As DNA, the CDR3 is TGTGCCAGCAGCCCTGGACAGAGCCAAGAGACCCAGTACTTC. It specifies CASSPGQSQETQYF.

This clone was seen only a few times. This sequence joins TRBV6-1 and TRBJ1-1; possible D gene TRBD1, 6 bases. The CDR3 is made up of 13 amino acids. V was trimmed by 6 bases and J by 3 bases, leaving 11 bases between them. The germline gives CDR1 MNHNS, CDR2 SASEGT. The CDR3 DNA sequence: TGTGCCAGCAGGCAGGGGACACACACTGAAGCTTTCTTT. It specifies CASRQGTHTEAFF.

The chain carries TRBV9 and TRBJ2-6, with D perhaps TRBD1 (5 bases). The CDR3 totals 15 residues. Trimming removed 2 bases from V and 2 bases from J, with 8 bases in between. Per the germline V gene, CDR1 is SGDLS and CDR2 is YYNGEE. The CDR3 region has the DNA TGTGCCAGCAGCGTTCTAGGGGCTGGGGCCAACGTCCTGACTTTC. This gives the protein CASSVLGAGANVLTF.

About this clone itself: An end of the junction does not agree with germline; a read error may underlie this. The J gene is TRBJ2-6, the V gene TRBV13, with D possibly being TRBD1 (5 bases). Germline V gene data show CDR1 as PRHDT and CDR2 as FYEKMQ (reference sequence). The CDR3 is made up of 16 amino acids. In DNA, the CDR3 is TGTGCCAGCAGCATTGGACCGTTTTCTGGGGCCAACGGCCTGACTTTC. Translating it yields CASSIGPFSGANGLTF.

This chain connects TRBV7-3 to TRBJ2-7; TRBD1 agrees at 9 bases. Looked up from germline, CDR1 is SGHTA and CDR2 is FQGTGA. The J segment lost 5 bases and the V segment lost 3 bases, leaving 8 bases of the junction unmatched. This CDR3 region has 15 residues. The CDR3 spells CASSFATGGVDEQYF. DNA of the CDR3: TGTGCCAGCAGCTTCGCCACAGGGGGCGTCGACGAGCAGTACTTC.

The J gene is TRBJ1-3, the V gene TRBV19; D call uncertain. Germline V gene lookup returns CDR1 LNHDA and CDR2 SQIVND (reference sequence). This CDR3 is 16 amino acids long. V was trimmed by 4 bases and J by 3 bases, leaving 16 bases between them. The CDR3 sequence is CASSKLSSTFGNTIYF. The CDR3 DNA reads TGTGCCAGTAGTAAATTATCGAGCACCTTTGGAAACACCATATATTTT.

V is TRBV20-1 and J is TRBJ1-1; D remains ambiguous. The CDR3 is 11 residues long. Germline CDR1 is DFQATT and CDR2 is SNEGSKA (reference sequence). The V gene lost 6 bases and the J gene lost 1 base, with 6 bases spanning the gap. DNA for the CDR3: TGCAGTGCCGAACAGAACACTGAAGCTTTCTTT. Translating gives CSAEQNTEAFF.

This chain links TRBV12-5 with TRBJ1-5; 8 bases match TRBD1. The CDR3 spans 18 residues. V dropped 1 base and J dropped 0; count of bases not matched to a gene: 8. CDR1 LGHNT and CDR2 FRNRAP come from the germline V gene. DNA of the CDR3: TGTGCTAGTGGTTTGGCCCCCGGGACAGGCTATAGCAATCAGCCCCAGCATTTT. This codes for CASGLAPGTGYSNQPQHF.

This chain links TRBV29-1 with TRBJ1-2; D possibly corresponds to TRBD1 (6 bases). The V end was cut by 5 bases, the J end by 5 bases, with 15 bases between. Germline CDR1 and CDR2: SQVTM and ANQGSEA. The CDR3 length is 13 residues. The CDR3 here is CSVQPRGFYGYTF. The CDR3 DNA follows: TGCAGCGTTCAGCCCAGGGGATTTTATGGCTACACCTTC.